At least ten counts were recorded for the clone carrying this TCR beta chain. No antigen is known for it. The record originates from a study of Graves' ophthalmopathy and Graves' hyperthyroidism. The authors amplified TCR beta CDR3 regions from RNA transcripts. An initial RT-PCR round employing HTBI primers preceded a second-round multiplex PCR. MiXCR, run by TCRdb on the multiplex PCR reads, gives a single entry per CDR3 protein. The repertoire holds under 350,000 distinct CDR3 sequences, with roughly a sixth as singletons. Study observations and caveats: In predicting ophthalmopathy progression, the model reached about 71% sensitivity and 72% to 85% specificity.

The diagnosis combined clinical symptoms, thyroxine, TRAb, thyroid ultrasound and orbital computed tomography scans. The sequenced material came from peripheral blood. The clonotype comes from an adult man with Graves' ophthalmopathy.

CDR3 residues: CASSRQGPEETQYF. The DNA for the CDR3 is TGTGCCAGCAGTCGACAGGGTCCTGAGGAGACCCAGTACTTC. The V gene is TRBV28, the J gene TRBJ2-5, with TRBD1 identical over 7 bases. CDR1 and CDR2 (germline): MDHEN, SYDVKM. After removal of 5 bases from V and 5 bases from J, the junction contained 8 bases not matched to a gene. This CDR3 is built from 14 residues.